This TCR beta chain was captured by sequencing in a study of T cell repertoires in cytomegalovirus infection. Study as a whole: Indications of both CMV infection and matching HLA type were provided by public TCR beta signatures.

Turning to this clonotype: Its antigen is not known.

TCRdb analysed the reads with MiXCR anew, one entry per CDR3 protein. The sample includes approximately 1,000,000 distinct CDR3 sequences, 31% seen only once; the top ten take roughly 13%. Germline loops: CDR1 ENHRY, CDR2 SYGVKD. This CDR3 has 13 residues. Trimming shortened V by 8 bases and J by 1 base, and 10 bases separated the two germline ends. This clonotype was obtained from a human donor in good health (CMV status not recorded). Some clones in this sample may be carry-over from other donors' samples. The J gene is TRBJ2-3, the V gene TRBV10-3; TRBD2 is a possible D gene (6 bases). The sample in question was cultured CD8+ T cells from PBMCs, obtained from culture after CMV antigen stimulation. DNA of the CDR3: TGTGCCATCCAAGGGGAGGGCACAGATACGCAGTATTTT. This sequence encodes CAIQGEGTDTQYF.